Presented here are 29 T cell receptor beta chains from one specimen sequenced in a study of human T cells and chemical hapten exposure. Time point reported: pre-sensitization, week 0. Treatment denoted: therapeutic diphenylcyclopropenone sensitization with weekly scalp DPC. Using its own MiXCR run on the RACE reads, TCRdb lists one record per CDR3 protein. The sample records roughly 120,000 distinct CDR3 sequences, about 13% being singletons. Sequences were derived from whole blood, sampled in connection with sensitization to the hapten diphenylcyclopropenone (DPC). The receptors derive from a young woman with alopecia areata. Some clones in this sample may be carry-over from other donors' samples.

There are a few counts of this clonotype. This chain connects TRBV20-1 to TRBJ2-3, with D possibly called TRBD1 or TRBD2 (6 bases each). Per germline, CDR1 DFQATT and CDR2 SNEGSKA (reference sequence). CDR3 length equals 14 residues. V was trimmed by 6 bases and J by 2 bases, leaving 15 bases between them. CDR3 nucleotide sequence: TGCAGTGCCCTAGCGCGGGGACACACAGATACGCAGTATTTT. This gives the protein CSALARGHTDTQYF.

V gene TRBV20-1 combines with J gene TRBJ1-2; possibly TRBD1 for D (5 bases). The CDR3 is 14 residues long. V shed 0 bases and J shed 2 bases, with 10 bases lying between them. Germline CDR1 reads DFQATT; CDR2 reads SNEGSKA (reference sequence). The CDR3 coding sequence is TGCAGTGCTAGAGATCGGCGGGGGAACTATGGCTACACCTTC. It is translated as CSARDRRGNYGYTF.

V gene TRBV15 combines with J gene TRBJ2-1; TRBD2 aligns across 7 bases. The length of the CDR3 is 17 residues. The V gene's germline CDR1 is LNHNV and CDR2 YYDKDF (reference sequence). The J segment lost 3 bases and the V segment lost 2 bases, leaving 10 bases of the junction unmatched. The CDR3: CATSRPESGDYYNEQFF. The CDR3 DNA follows: TGTGCCACCAGCAGACCCGAGAGCGGGGACTACTACAATGAGCAGTTCTTC.

The V call is TRBV5-5, the J call TRBJ2-3; D is unclear. From germline, CDR1 is SGHKS and CDR2 YYEKEE (reference sequence). Trimming cost V 0 bases and J 6 bases, with 14 bases left between them. The length of the CDR3 is 15 residues. CDR3 coding DNA: TGTGCCAGCAGCTTGGATCGGAGCTCCTGTGATACGCAGTATTTT. Protein sequence: CASSLDRSSCDTQYF.

This clonotype was found a few times. This chain joins TRBV20-1 and TRBJ2-3; D perhaps matches TRBD1 (6 bases). The CDR3 is 15 amino acids. Germline V gene lookup returns CDR1 DFQATT and CDR2 SNEGSKA (reference sequence). V lost 0 bases and J lost 3, with 13 bases in between. The CDR3 nucleotides read TGCAGTGCTAGAGATCATCAGGGGCGTACAGATACGCAGTATTTT. Protein: CSARDHQGRTDTQYF.

This clonotype was counted between two and nine times. This chain joins TRBV20-1 and TRBJ1-6; 7 bases agree with TRBD1. The CDR3 consists of 15 residues. Germline assignment: CDR1 DFQATT and CDR2 SNEGSKA (reference sequence). The junction had 9 bases not matched to a gene; V was cut back by 3 bases and J by 7 bases. As DNA, the CDR3 is TGCAGTGCTAGGCGGAGGGGGCTAGGGAATTCACCCCTCCACTTT. Its protein product is CSARRRGLGNSPLHF.

This clonotype was observed at least ten times. In nucleotides, the CDR3 is TGTGCCAGCAGCCCCGGACTAGCGCAAGAGACCCAGTACTTC. It yields the protein CASSPGLAQETQYF. V usage is TRBV7-3 and J usage is TRBJ2-5; TRBD2 aligns across 9 bases. This CDR3 region has 14 residues. V lost 5 bases and J lost 2; bases outside the gene matches: 3. Germline V gene lookup returns CDR1 SGHTA and CDR2 FQGTGA.

To note about this clonotype: Compared with germline, one end of the junction differs, possibly owing to a read error. The chain uses TRBV7-8 and TRBJ1-1, with D unresolved. CDR3 length: 12 residues. Germline values: CDR1 SGHVS, CDR2 FQNEAQ. CDR3 loop: CVSSRLATEAFF. The CDR3 DNA reads TGTGTCAGCAGCCGGCTCGCGACTGAAGCTTTCTTT.

This clonotype was seen a handful of times. The genes are TRBV4-3 and TRBJ1-6, with a possible D match to TRBD1 (6 bases). Looked up from germline, CDR1 is LGHNA and CDR2 is YSLEER. The CDR3 sequence is 19 residues long. Trimming shortened V by 0 bases and J by 7 bases, and 22 bases separated the two germline ends. CDR3 sequence: CASSQEQARGRLTNSPLHF. The CDR3 coding sequence is TGCGCCAGCAGCCAAGAACAGGCCCGGGGGCGACTGACGAATTCACCCCTCCACTTT.

The gene calls are TRBV4-3 and TRBJ2-5; D could derive from TRBD1 or TRBD2 (5 bases each). Germline CDR1 is LGHNA and CDR2 is YSLEER. The CDR3 loop spans 20 amino acids. Trimming removed 1 base from V and 0 bases from J, with 24 bases in between. CDR3 bases: TGCGCCAGCAGCCAAGGGGGGACCCAGCGTAATCCCCCCTACCAAGAGACCCAGTACTTC. This encodes CASSQGGTQRNPPYQETQYF.

This clonotype was observed many times. V is TRBV12-3 or TRBV12-4 and J is TRBJ2-7; either TRBD1 or TRBD2 may fit D (5 bases each). This CDR3 contains 16 residues. Between the trimmed V and J ends, which lost 0 bases and 5 bases, there was a span of 17 bases. The CDR3 loop reads CASSLARAGFVNEQYF. CDR3 coding DNA: TGTGCCAGCAGTTTAGCGCGGGCAGGGTTCGTTAACGAGCAGTACTTC.

The V and J genes are TRBV30 and TRBJ2-5; weak D call: TRBD1 (5 bases). V was clipped by 5 bases and J by 7 bases, with 11 bases between them. The CDR3 covers 11 residues. Germline V gives CDR1 GTSNPN, CDR2 SVGIG (reference sequence). CDR3: CAWGAAMTQYF. CDR3 sequence (DNA): TGTGCCTGGGGGGCGGCGATGACCCAGTACTTC. The full variable domain, its missing parts supplied by reference TRBV30 and TRBJ2-5, is SQTIHQWPATLVQPVGSPLSLECTVEGTSNPNLYWYRQAAGRGLQLLFYSVGIGQISSEVPQNLSASRPQDRQFILSSKKLLLSDSGFYLCAWGAAMTQYFGPGTRLLVL.

In this sample, this clonotype turned up a few times. The chain combines TRBV6-2 or TRBV6-3 with TRBJ2-5; D is undetermined. The CDR3 is 14 residues long. Germline V gene sequence: CDR1 MNHEY, CDR2 SVGEGT. Trimming took off 4 bases at V and 6 bases at J, with 15 bases between the two ends. CDR3 sequence reads: CASSSWTEVQTQYF. The CDR3 DNA sequence: TGTGCCAGCAGTTCCTGGACGGAAGTCCAGACCCAGTACTTC.

This clonotype was counted only a few times. The V call is TRBV11-2, the J call TRBJ2-7, with a tentative D call TRBD2 (5 bases). The CDR3 loop spans 14 amino acids. V was clipped by 5 bases and J by 5 bases, with 16 bases between them. Germline V lookup: CDR1 SGHAT, CDR2 FQNNGV. CDR3 in DNA: TGTGCCAGCAGCCTTTGGGATTCGGGGAACGAGCAGTACTTC. This translates into CASSLWDSGNEQYF. Based on the CDR3 plus reference TRBV11-2 and TRBJ2-7, the full variable domain is EAGVAQSPRYKIIEKRQSVAFWCNPISGHATLYWYQQILGQGPKLLIQFQNNGVVDDSQLPKDRFSAERLKGVDSTLKIQPAKLEDSAVYLCASSLWDSGNEQYFGPGTRLTVT.

This clonotype showed up just a few times. The chain uses TRBV18 and TRBJ1-1, with 10 nucleotides matching TRBD1. Germline CDR1 is KGHSH and CDR2 is LQKENI. The J segment lost 0 bases and the V segment lost 0 bases, leaving 7 bases of the junction unmatched. The CDR3 spans 18 residues. The CDR3, as DNA: TGTGCCAGCTCACCACCCGGACAGGGGGTTTCGCTGAACACTGAAGCTTTCTTT. This sequence encodes CASSPPGQGVSLNTEAFF. The full variable domain, rest sourced from reference TRBV18 and TRBJ1-1, is NAGVMQNPRHLVRRRGQEARLRCSPMKGHSHVYWYRQLPEEGLKFMVYLQKENIIDESGMPKERFSAEFPKEGPSILRIQQVVRGDSAAYFCASSPPGQGVSLNTEAFFGQGTRLTVV.

J is TRBJ2-3 and V is TRBV6-5; tentative D call: TRBD1 (6 bases). CDR3 length equals 16 residues. The V and J ends lost 4 bases and 1 base respectively, with 15 bases between them. Germline V gives CDR1 MNHEY, CDR2 SVGAGI. CDR3 bases: TGTGCCAGCAGTTTTCAGGGGCAGGTGCGCACAGATACGCAGTATTTT. This codes for CASSFQGQVRTDTQYF.

This chain uses TRBV12-3 or TRBV12-4 with TRBJ1-5; D might be TRBD1 (5 bases). CDR3 length equals 14 residues. Trimming pared 6 bases from V and 1 base from J, leaving 10 bases between. The CDR3 sequence is CASRPDSSNQPQHF. The CDR3 DNA sequence: TGTGCCAGCAGACCCGACAGCAGCAATCAGCCCCAGCATTTT.

This clonotype was seen repeatedly, ten times or more. The chain has TRBV20-1 and TRBJ1-5; 9 bases map to TRBD1. In germline, CDR1 is DFQATT, CDR2 SNEGSKA (reference sequence). This CDR3 has 15 residues. The V segment lost 1 base and the J segment 7 bases; nucleotides outside the gene matches: 8. The CDR3 spells CSARGGTGREQPQHF. The DNA for the CDR3 is TGCAGTGCTAGAGGAGGGACAGGGAGGGAACAGCCCCAGCATTTT.

This clonotype was counted a few times. V gene TRBV4-3 combines with J gene TRBJ2-3; D is unresolved. The CDR3 covers 15 residues. Trimming removed 0 bases from V and 0 bases from J, with 7 bases in between. Germline assignment: CDR1 LGHNA and CDR2 YSLEER. The chain's CDR3 is CASSQEYSSTDTQYF. The DNA of the CDR3 is TGCGCCAGCAGCCAAGAATACAGTAGCACAGATACGCAGTATTTT.

The chain combines TRBV7-9 with TRBJ2-7; tentatively, D is TRBD1 (5 bases). The V end was cut by 5 bases, the J end by 6 bases, with 14 bases between. Germline lookup yields CDR1 SEHNR and CDR2 FQNEAQ (reference sequence). CDR3 length: 13 amino acids. The CDR3 nucleotides are TGTGCCAGCAGCGGAAGGGGCTCGCTCGAGCAGTACTTC. Its translation is CASSGRGSLEQYF.

This clonotype was detected only a few times. This chain links TRBV7-8 with TRBJ1-1; D gene ambiguous. CDR1 and CDR2 (germline): SGHVS, FQNEAQ. The V and J ends lost 1 base and 1 base respectively, with 16 bases between them. The CDR3 contains 17 residues. The CDR3 region is CASSLGRRAGGNTEAFF. For the CDR3, the DNA is TGTGCCAGCAGCTTAGGACGCCGGGCAGGCGGGAACACTGAAGCTTTCTTT.

The chain joins TRBV2 to TRBJ1-3; tentative D call: TRBD1 (5 bases). CDR1 is SNHLY, CDR2 FYNNEI, per germline. The CDR3 length is 17 residues. The V and J ends lost 6 bases and 0 bases respectively, with 18 bases between them. Here the CDR3 reads CASSPRGRTSSGNTIYF. CDR3 nucleotides: TGTGCCAGCAGCCCTAGGGGCAGGACGAGCTCTGGAAACACCATATATTTT. Filled out from reference TRBV2 and TRBJ1-3, the complete variable domain reads EPEVTQTPSHQVTQMGQEVILRCVPISNHLYFYWYRQILGQKVEFLVSFYNNEISEKSEIFDDQFSVERPDGSNFTLKIRSTKLEDSAMYFCASSPRGRTSSGNTIYFGEGSWLTVV.

The chain has TRBV19 and TRBJ2-7, with TRBD1 matching over 8 bases. Germline CDR1 is LNHDA and CDR2 is SQIVND (reference sequence). There are 13 residues in the CDR3. Unmatched junction bases numbered 4, after V lost 6 bases and J lost 3 bases. The DNA for the CDR3 is TGTGCCAGTAGCCCGGGACAGGACTACGAGCAGTACTTC. The encoded protein is CASSPGQDYEQYF. The complete variable domain, with remaining parts taken from reference TRBV19 and TRBJ2-7, reads DGGITQSPKYLFRKEGQNVTLSCEQNLNHDAMYWYRQDPGQGLRLIYYSQIVNDFQKGDIAEGYSVSREKKESFPLTVTSAQKNPTAFYLCASSPGQDYEQYFGPGTRLTVT.

The chain has TRBV29-1 and TRBJ2-1, with 9 bases aligning to TRBD1. After removal of 0 bases from V and 6 bases from J, the junction contained 9 bases not matched to a gene. The CDR3 contains 16 residues. CDR1 and CDR2 (germline): SQVTM, ANQGSEA. This CDR3 is CSVEDPLGQGSNEQFF. DNA for the CDR3: TGCAGCGTTGAAGACCCCTTGGGACAGGGATCCAATGAGCAGTTCTTC.

The table lists this clonotype with a few counts. CDR3 coding DNA: TGTGCCAGCAGTTACCGTGTCGAGGGGAGCTATGGCTACACCTTC. Translating gives CASSYRVEGSYGYTF. The chain employs TRBV6-6 and TRBJ1-2; D is possibly TRBD1 (5 bases). Trimming took off 2 bases at V and 4 bases at J, with 14 bases between the two ends. Germline CDR1 and CDR2: MNHNY and SVGAGI (reference sequence). The CDR3 spans 15 residues.

The chain employs TRBV7-9 and TRBJ1-4; D uncertain. This CDR3 spans 14 amino acids. Trimming left V 4 bases short and J 8 bases short, with 14 bases between. Germline values: CDR1 SEHNR, CDR2 FQNEAQ (reference sequence). This CDR3 reads CASSSPKAGEKLFF. The DNA of the CDR3 is TGTGCCAGCAGCTCTCCAAAGGCGGGGGAAAAACTGTTTTTT.

CDR3: CASSPGTGAPTDTQYF. The CDR3 nucleotides read TGTGCCAGCAGCCCTGGGACAGGGGCTCCCACAGATACGCAGTATTTT. This rearrangement joins TRBV11-2 to TRBJ2-3; 10 nucleotides align to TRBD1. The CDR3 has 16 amino acids. With V trimmed by 5 bases and J by 2 bases, 7 bases remained unmatched. CDR1 is SGHAT and CDR2 is FQNNGV in the germline V gene.

The rearrangement links TRBV28 to TRBJ2-7, with 12 bases identical to TRBD1. V lost 8 bases to trimming and J lost 5 bases; unmatched junction nucleotides: 4. The CDR3 has 13 amino acids. Germline values: CDR1 MDHEN, CDR2 SYDVKM. The CDR3: CASGTGGADEQYF. The CDR3 DNA is TGTGCCAGCGGGACAGGGGGCGCGGACGAGCAGTACTTC.

The genes are TRBV20-1 and TRBJ2-3; D possibly uses TRBD1 or TRBD2 (6 bases each). CDR3 length equals 13 residues. V gave up 3 bases and J gave up 9 bases, with 16 bases separating them. The germline gives CDR1 DFQATT, CDR2 SNEGSKA (reference sequence). For the CDR3, the DNA is TGCAGTGCTAGCGGCGGTACGGGGGCGACGCAGTATTTT. Translation gives CSASGGTGATQYF.